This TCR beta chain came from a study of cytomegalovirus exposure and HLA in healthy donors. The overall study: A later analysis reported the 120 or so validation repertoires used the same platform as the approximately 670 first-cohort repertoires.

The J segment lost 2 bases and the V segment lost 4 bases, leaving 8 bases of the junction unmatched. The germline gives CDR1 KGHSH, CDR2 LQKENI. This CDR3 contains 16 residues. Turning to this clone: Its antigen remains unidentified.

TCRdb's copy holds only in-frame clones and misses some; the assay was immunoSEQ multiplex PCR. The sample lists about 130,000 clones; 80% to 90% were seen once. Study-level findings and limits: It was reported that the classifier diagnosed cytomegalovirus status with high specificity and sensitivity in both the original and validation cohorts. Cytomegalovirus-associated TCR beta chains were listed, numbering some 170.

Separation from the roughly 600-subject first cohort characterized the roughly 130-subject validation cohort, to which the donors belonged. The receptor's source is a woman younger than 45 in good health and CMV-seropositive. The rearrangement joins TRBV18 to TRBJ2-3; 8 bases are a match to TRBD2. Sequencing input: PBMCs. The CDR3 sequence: CASSLPGSGVTDTQYF. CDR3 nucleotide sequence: TGTGCCAGCTCACTCCCGGGTAGCGGGGTCACAGATACGCAGTATTTT.